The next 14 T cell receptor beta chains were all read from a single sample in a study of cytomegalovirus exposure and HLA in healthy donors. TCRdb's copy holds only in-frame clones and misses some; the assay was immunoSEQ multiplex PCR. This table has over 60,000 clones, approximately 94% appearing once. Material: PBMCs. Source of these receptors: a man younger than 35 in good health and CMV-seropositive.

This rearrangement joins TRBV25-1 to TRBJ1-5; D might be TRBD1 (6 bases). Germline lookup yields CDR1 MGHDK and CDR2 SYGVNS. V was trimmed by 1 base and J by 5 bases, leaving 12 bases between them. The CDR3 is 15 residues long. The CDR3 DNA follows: TGTGCCAGCAGTGAATTAGGAGGGGGGGATCAGCCCCAGCATTTT. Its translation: CASSELGGGDQPQHF.

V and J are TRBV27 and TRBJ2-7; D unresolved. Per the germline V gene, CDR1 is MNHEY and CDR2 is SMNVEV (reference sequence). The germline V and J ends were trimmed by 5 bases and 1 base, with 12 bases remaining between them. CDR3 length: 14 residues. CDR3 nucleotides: TGTGCCAGCAGTCCCAATGCCCGGTCCTACGAGCAGTACTTC. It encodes CASSPNARSYEQYF.

CDR3 sequence reads: CASSFTRGGEGYTF. In DNA form, the CDR3 reads TGTGCCAGCAGTTTTACGCGGGGAGGGGAAGGCTACACCTTC. This chain uses TRBV28 with TRBJ1-2; D is possibly TRBD1 (5 bases). The CDR3 has 14 amino acids. From germline, CDR1 is MDHEN and CDR2 SYDVKM. The V end lost 3 bases, the J end lost 8 bases, and 16 bases lay between the germline ends.

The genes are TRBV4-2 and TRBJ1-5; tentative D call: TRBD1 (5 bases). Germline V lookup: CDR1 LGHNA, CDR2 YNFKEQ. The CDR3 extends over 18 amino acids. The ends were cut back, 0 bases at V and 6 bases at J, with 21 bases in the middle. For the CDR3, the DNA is TGTGCCAGCAGCCAAGATCGATTAGGAACAGGTTTGATTCAGCCCCAGCATTTT. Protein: CASSQDRLGTGLIQPQHF.

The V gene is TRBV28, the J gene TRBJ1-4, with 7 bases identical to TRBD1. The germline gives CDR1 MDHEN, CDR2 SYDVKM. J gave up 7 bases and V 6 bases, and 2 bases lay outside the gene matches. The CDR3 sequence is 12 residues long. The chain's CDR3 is CASRQGGEKLFF. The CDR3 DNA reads TGTGCCAGCAGGCAGGGGGGTGAAAAACTGTTTTTT.

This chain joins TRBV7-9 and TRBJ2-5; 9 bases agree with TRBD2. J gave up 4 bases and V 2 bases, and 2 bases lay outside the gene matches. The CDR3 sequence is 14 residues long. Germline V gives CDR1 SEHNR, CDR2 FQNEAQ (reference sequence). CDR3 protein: CASSLIAGAETQYF. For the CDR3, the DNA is TGTGCCAGCAGCTTAATAGCGGGGGCAGAGACCCAGTACTTC.

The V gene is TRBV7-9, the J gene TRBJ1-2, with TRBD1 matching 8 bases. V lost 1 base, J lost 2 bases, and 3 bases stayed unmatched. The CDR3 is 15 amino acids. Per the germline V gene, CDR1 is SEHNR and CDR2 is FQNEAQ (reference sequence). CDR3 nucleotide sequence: TGTGCCAGCAGCTTAGGGGACAGGCCCAACTATGGCTACACCTTC. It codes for CASSLGDRPNYGYTF.

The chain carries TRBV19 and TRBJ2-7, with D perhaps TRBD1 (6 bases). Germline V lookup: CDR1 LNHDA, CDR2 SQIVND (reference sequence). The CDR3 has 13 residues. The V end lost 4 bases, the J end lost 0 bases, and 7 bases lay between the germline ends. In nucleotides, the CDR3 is TGTGCCAGTAGTACGGACAGCTCCTACGAGCAGTACTTC. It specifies CASSTDSSYEQYF.

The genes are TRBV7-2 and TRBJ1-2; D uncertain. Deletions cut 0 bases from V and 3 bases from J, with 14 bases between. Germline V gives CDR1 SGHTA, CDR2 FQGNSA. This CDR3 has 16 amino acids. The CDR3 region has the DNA TGTGCCAGCAGCTTAGCGATACAGAGTACATACTATGGCTACACCTTC. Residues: CASSLAIQSTYYGYTF.

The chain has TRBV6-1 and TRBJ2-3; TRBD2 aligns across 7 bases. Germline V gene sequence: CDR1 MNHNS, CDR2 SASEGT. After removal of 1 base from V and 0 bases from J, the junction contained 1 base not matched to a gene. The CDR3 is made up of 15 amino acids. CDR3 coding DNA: TGTGCCAGCAGTGAAGTCGGGGGGAGCACAGATACGCAGTATTTT. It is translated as CASSEVGGSTDTQYF.

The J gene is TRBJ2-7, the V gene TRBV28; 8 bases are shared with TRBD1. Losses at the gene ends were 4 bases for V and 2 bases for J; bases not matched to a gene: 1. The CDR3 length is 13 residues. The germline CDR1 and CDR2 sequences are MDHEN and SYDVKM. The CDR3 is CASSSQGAYEQYF. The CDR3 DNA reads TGTGCCAGCAGTTCACAGGGGGCCTACGAGCAGTACTTC.

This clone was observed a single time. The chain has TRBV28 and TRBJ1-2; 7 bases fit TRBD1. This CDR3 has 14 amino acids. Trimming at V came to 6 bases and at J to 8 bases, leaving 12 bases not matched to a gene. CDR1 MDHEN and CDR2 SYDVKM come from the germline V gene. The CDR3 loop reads CASSPSLTGLGYTF. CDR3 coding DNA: TGTGCCAGCAGCCCCTCGTTGACAGGGTTAGGCTACACCTTC.

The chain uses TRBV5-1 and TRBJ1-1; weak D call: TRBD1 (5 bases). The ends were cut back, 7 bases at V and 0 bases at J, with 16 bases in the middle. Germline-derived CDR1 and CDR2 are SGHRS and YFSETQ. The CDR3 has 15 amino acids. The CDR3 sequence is CASGGAGNMNTEAFF. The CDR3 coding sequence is TGCGCCAGCGGCGGGGCAGGAAACATGAACACTGAAGCTTTCTTT.

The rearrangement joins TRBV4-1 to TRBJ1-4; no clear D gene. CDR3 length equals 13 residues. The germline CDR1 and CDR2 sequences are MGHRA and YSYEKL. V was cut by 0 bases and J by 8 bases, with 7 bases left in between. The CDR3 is CASSQDWREKLFF. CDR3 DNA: TGCGCCAGCAGCCAAGATTGGAGGGAAAAACTGTTTTTT.